This T cell receptor (beta chain) was found in a study of T cells after yellow fever vaccination. The length of the CDR3 is 16 residues. Germline V gene sequence: CDR1 SGHRS, CDR2 YFSETQ. Losses at the gene ends were 4 bases for V and 3 bases for J; bases not matched to a gene: 10. As TCR cDNA was made by 5'RACE template switching, a universal primer site and UMIs were added. TCRdb called the 5' RACE reads again in MiXCR, with one record for every CDR3 protein. Here the sample spans 450,000 to 650,000 distinct CDR3 sequences, just over 20% being singletons. This clonotype came up a few times. The TCR originated in a man aged 18 to 30 who received the YFV17D yellow fever vaccine. The source material was PBMCs, sampled more than 20 days after the first yellow fever vaccination. The chain joins TRBV5-1 to TRBJ2-5; 9 positions agree with TRBD2. The CDR3 coding sequence is TGCGCCAGCAGCCGAATCTCTAGCGGGATGGAAGAGACCCAGTACTTC. Translation: CASSRISSGMEETQYF. The entire variable domain, with the rest obtained from reference TRBV5-1 and TRBJ2-5, is as follows: KAGVTQTPRYLIKTRGQQVTLSCSPISGHRSVSWYQQTPGQGLQFLFEYFSETQRNKGNFPGRFSGRQFSNSRSEMNVSTLELGDSALYLCASSRISSGMEETQYFGPGTRLLVL.